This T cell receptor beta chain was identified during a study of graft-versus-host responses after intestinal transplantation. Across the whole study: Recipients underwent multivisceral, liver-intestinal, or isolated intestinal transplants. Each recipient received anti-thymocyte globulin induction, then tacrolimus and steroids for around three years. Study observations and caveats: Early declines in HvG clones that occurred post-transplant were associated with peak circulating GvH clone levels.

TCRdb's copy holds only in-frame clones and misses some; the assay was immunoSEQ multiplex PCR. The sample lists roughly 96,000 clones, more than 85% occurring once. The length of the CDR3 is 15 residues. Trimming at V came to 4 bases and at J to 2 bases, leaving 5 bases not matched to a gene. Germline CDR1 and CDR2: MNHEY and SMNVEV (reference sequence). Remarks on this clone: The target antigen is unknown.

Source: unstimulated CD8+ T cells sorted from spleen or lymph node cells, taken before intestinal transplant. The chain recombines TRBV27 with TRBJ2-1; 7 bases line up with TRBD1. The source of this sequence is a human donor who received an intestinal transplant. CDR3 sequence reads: CASSWGTEAYNEQFF. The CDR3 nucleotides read TGTGCCAGCAGTTGGGGGACAGAGGCCTACAATGAGCAGTTCTTC.